Listed below are T cell receptor beta chains from one sample, sequenced in a study of shared clonotypes between healthy human individuals. The table came from immunoSEQ multiplex PCR; TCRdb's copy has only in-frame clones and leaves some out. In the table there are roughly 810,000 clones, about 96% of which are singletons. The specimen sequenced was naive CD8+ T cells sorted from blood. The receptors were sampled from a man aged 25 to 45 in good health. Each CDR3 is given with its conserved first and last residue. Each record gives: J gene, D gene, V gene, clone size, CDR3 DNA, CDR3 protein. D genes are given only for firm matches. Clone size is shown for a subset of rows, as once, few, many or a class of expanded clone.

J gene: TRBJ1-1
D gene: NA
V gene: TRBV27
clone size: NA
CDR3 DNA: TGTGCCAGCAGTTTATCATTCAGTCTGAACACTGAAGCTTTCTTT
CDR3 protein: CASSLSFSLNTEAFF

J gene: TRBJ1-5
D gene: NA
V gene: TRBV11-2
clone size: once
CDR3 DNA: TGTGCCAGCAGCTTGGAGGCCGGGACGGGTCAGCCCCAGCATTTT
CDR3 protein: CASSLEAGTGQPQHF

J gene: TRBJ2-1
D gene: NA
V gene: TRBV9
clone size: NA
CDR3 DNA: TGTGCCAGCAGCGTAGATGGGGACAACAATGAGCAGTTCTTC
CDR3 protein: CASSVDGDNNEQFF

J gene: TRBJ2-1
D gene: NA
V gene: TRBV15
clone size: NA
CDR3 DNA: TGTGCCACCAGCAGAGATGGGAGTGAGCAGTTCTTC
CDR3 protein: CATSRDGSEQFF

J gene: TRBJ2-1
D gene: NA
V gene: TRBV5-6
clone size: NA
CDR3 DNA: TGTGCCAGCAGCCAGACCTACAATGAGCAGTTCTTC
CDR3 protein: CASSQTYNEQFF

J gene: TRBJ2-7
D gene: NA
V gene: TRBV29-1
clone size: NA
CDR3 DNA: TGCAGCGTTGTTGACGGAACCTACGAGCAGTACTTC
CDR3 protein: CSVVDGTYEQYF

J gene: TRBJ2-5
D gene: NA
V gene: TRBV29-1
clone size: few
CDR3 DNA: TGCAGCGTTGCTCTCCAGGGTGGTGAGACCCAGTACTTC
CDR3 protein: CSVALQGGETQYF

J gene: TRBJ1-3
D gene: NA
V gene: TRBV25-1
clone size: NA
CDR3 DNA: TGTGCCAGCAGTGAGTTTGGCTCTGGAAACACCATATATTTT
CDR3 protein: CASSEFGSGNTIYF

J gene: TRBJ1-5
D gene: TRBD1
V gene: TRBV4-3
clone size: NA
CDR3 DNA: TGCGCCAGCAGCCAAGGGGTGGGACAGGGGGTTGTGAGCAATCAGCCCCAGCATTTT
CDR3 protein: CASSQGVGQGVVSNQPQHF

J gene: TRBJ1-3
D gene: NA
V gene: TRBV14
clone size: NA
CDR3 DNA: TGTGCCAGCAGCCAAGACAGCCTGAGGGACACCATATATTTT
CDR3 protein: CASSQDSLRDTIYF

J gene: TRBJ2-1
D gene: TRBD2
V gene: TRBV19
clone size: NA
CDR3 DNA: TGTGCCAGTAGTATCTTCCAGGGACTAGCGGGAGATGAGCAGTTCTTC
CDR3 protein: CASSIFQGLAGDEQFF

J gene: TRBJ2-1
D gene: NA
V gene: TRBV11-2
clone size: NA
CDR3 DNA: TGTGCCAGCAGCTCACTAGGGGTTGAGCAGTTCTTC
CDR3 protein: CASSSLGVEQFF

J gene: TRBJ2-7
D gene: NA
V gene: TRBV2
clone size: NA
CDR3 DNA: TGTGCTTCCATCCGGCGGGACTCCTACGAGCAGTACTTC
CDR3 protein: CASIRRDSYEQYF

J gene: TRBJ2-7
D gene: NA
V gene: TRBV7-2
clone size: NA
CDR3 DNA: TGTGCCAGCAGCTTGGCAGGGTCCTACGAGCAGTACTTC
CDR3 protein: CASSLAGSYEQYF

J gene: TRBJ2-1
D gene: TRBD2
V gene: TRBV7-9
clone size: once
CDR3 DNA: TGTGCCAGCAGCCGCCGGGGGGGGGCTGGCTACAATGAGCAGTTCTTC
CDR3 protein: CASSRRGGAGYNEQFF

J gene: TRBJ2-1
D gene: NA
V gene: TRBV5-1
clone size: NA
CDR3 DNA: TGCGCCAGCAGCTTGGAATGGGGTAGTGGGAGTCGCAATGAGCAGTTCTTC
CDR3 protein: CASSLEWGSGSRNEQFF

J gene: TRBJ2-7
D gene: NA
V gene: TRBV5-1
clone size: NA
CDR3 DNA: TGCGCCAGCAGCTTGGGGGGGTACGAGCAGTACTTC
CDR3 protein: CASSLGGYEQYF

J gene: TRBJ2-1
D gene: NA
V gene: TRBV29-1
clone size: NA
CDR3 DNA: TGCAGCGTTGAATCCAGGTTCAATGAGCAGTTCTTC
CDR3 protein: CSVESRFNEQFF

J gene: TRBJ2-2
D gene: TRBD1
V gene: TRBV7-9
clone size: NA
CDR3 DNA: TGTGCCAGCAGCTCAGAGACAGGGGTAGCCACCGGGGAGCTGTTTTTT
CDR3 protein: CASSSETGVATGELFF

J gene: TRBJ2-2
D gene: NA
V gene: TRBV14
clone size: NA
CDR3 DNA: TGTGCCAGCAGCCAGTCCGTACGGGAGCTGTTTTTT
CDR3 protein: CASSQSVRELFF

J gene: TRBJ2-7
D gene: NA
V gene: TRBV5-6
clone size: NA
CDR3 DNA: TGTGCCAGCAGCTTGCTGTCCTACGAGCAGTACTTC
CDR3 protein: CASSLLSYEQYF

J gene: TRBJ1-3
D gene: NA
V gene: TRBV5-1
clone size: NA
CDR3 DNA: TGCGCCAGCAGCTTGGACACAGGAAACACCATATATTTT
CDR3 protein: CASSLDTGNTIYF

J gene: TRBJ2-3
D gene: NA
V gene: TRBV28
clone size: NA
CDR3 DNA: TGTGCCAGCAGTTTAGAGTCGGGGCGCACAGATACGCAGTATTTT
CDR3 protein: CASSLESGRTDTQYF

J gene: TRBJ2-1
D gene: NA
V gene: TRBV29-1
clone size: NA
CDR3 DNA: TGCAGCGAAGAGTGGCTTATGAGCTCCTACAATGAGCAGTTCTTC
CDR3 protein: CSEEWLMSSYNEQFF

J gene: TRBJ2-3
D gene: NA
V gene: TRBV27
clone size: NA
CDR3 DNA: TGTGCCAGCAGGCTCTCCCCTAGCGACTACACAGATACGCAGTATTTT
CDR3 protein: CASRLSPSDYTDTQYF

J gene: TRBJ1-2
D gene: TRBD1
V gene: TRBV6-1
clone size: NA
CDR3 DNA: TGTGCCAGCGGAACACGGACAGGGGAAGGCTACACCTTC
CDR3 protein: CASGTRTGEGYTF

J gene: TRBJ2-1
D gene: NA
V gene: TRBV5-1
clone size: NA
CDR3 DNA: TGCGCCAGCAGCCTCCGTGGTGATGAGCAGTTCTTC
CDR3 protein: CASSLRGDEQFF

J gene: TRBJ2-5
D gene: TRBD1
V gene: TRBV18
clone size: NA
CDR3 DNA: TGTGCCAGCTCCTCGATAGACAGGGTGGAGACCCAGTACTTC
CDR3 protein: CASSSIDRVETQYF

J gene: TRBJ2-7
D gene: TRBD2
V gene: TRBV11-2
clone size: NA
CDR3 DNA: TGTGCCAGCAGCACCTACACTAGCGGGAGATCCTACGAGCAGTACTTC
CDR3 protein: CASSTYTSGRSYEQYF

J gene: TRBJ2-7
D gene: NA
V gene: TRBV7-9
clone size: NA
CDR3 DNA: TGTGCCAGCAGCTTAGGACCCCAGGAGCTCTCCTACGAGCAGTACTTC
CDR3 protein: CASSLGPQELSYEQYF

J gene: TRBJ2-2
D gene: TRBD2
V gene: TRBV10-1
clone size: NA
CDR3 DNA: TGCGCCAGCAGTAGGACTAGGGGCACCGGGGAGCTGTTTTTT
CDR3 protein: CASSRTRGTGELFF

J gene: TRBJ2-3
D gene: NA
V gene: TRBV27
clone size: NA
CDR3 DNA: TGTGCCAGCACCACTGGGGGAGGCACAGATACGCAGTATTTT
CDR3 protein: CASTTGGGTDTQYF

J gene: TRBJ2-7
D gene: NA
V gene: TRBV27
clone size: NA
CDR3 DNA: TGTGCCAGCAGCCGTTGGGCGGGGGAGCAGTACTTC
CDR3 protein: CASSRWAGEQYF

J gene: TRBJ2-7
D gene: NA
V gene: TRBV27
clone size: NA
CDR3 DNA: TGTGCCAGCAGTTCCTCGTCGGGGGTCCTAGCCTACGAGCAGTACTTC
CDR3 protein: CASSSSSGVLAYEQYF

J gene: TRBJ2-1
D gene: TRBD2
V gene: TRBV7-3
clone size: NA
CDR3 DNA: TGTGCCAGCAGCCCCCGACTAGCGGGAGAATCTGAGCAGTTCTTC
CDR3 protein: CASSPRLAGESEQFF

J gene: TRBJ2-7
D gene: NA
V gene: TRBV15
clone size: NA
CDR3 DNA: TGTGCCACCAGCAGAGACAGACTTTCGAACGAGCAGTACTTC
CDR3 protein: CATSRDRLSNEQYF

J gene: TRBJ2-1
D gene: NA
V gene: TRBV7-6
clone size: NA
CDR3 DNA: TGTGCCAGCAGCTTGGGGACCGGCCAATTAAATGAGCAGTTCTTC
CDR3 protein: CASSLGTGQLNEQFF

J gene: TRBJ2-7
D gene: NA
V gene: TRBV27
clone size: NA
CDR3 DNA: TGTGCCAGCAGTGCGACAGGAGTCCCATACGAGCAGTACTTC
CDR3 protein: CASSATGVPYEQYF

J gene: TRBJ2-2
D gene: TRBD1
V gene: TRBV2
clone size: NA
CDR3 DNA: TGTGCCAGCGGGGGGACAGGAACCGGGGAGCTGTTTTTT
CDR3 protein: CASGGTGTGELFF

J gene: TRBJ2-3
D gene: TRBD1
V gene: TRBV27
clone size: NA
CDR3 DNA: TGTGCCAGCAGTTTGACCGGGACAGGGGCCAGCACAGATACGCAGTATTTT
CDR3 protein: CASSLTGTGASTDTQYF

J gene: TRBJ2-7
D gene: NA
V gene: TRBV7-9
clone size: NA
CDR3 DNA: TGTGCCAGCAGCACAGGGACTGCCCACGAGCAGTACTTC
CDR3 protein: CASSTGTAHEQYF

J gene: TRBJ2-2
D gene: TRBD2
V gene: TRBV5-1
clone size: NA
CDR3 DNA: TGCGCCAGCAGCTTGGGTGCTGCGGGAGGGCCTGGCGGGGAGCTGTTTTTT
CDR3 protein: CASSLGAAGGPGGELFF

J gene: TRBJ1-2
D gene: NA
V gene: TRBV25-1
clone size: NA
CDR3 DNA: TGTGCCAGCAGTGAATTCGCGGAGCTCTATGGCTACACCTTC
CDR3 protein: CASSEFAELYGYTF

J gene: TRBJ2-2
D gene: NA
V gene: TRBV5-1
clone size: NA
CDR3 DNA: TGCGCCAGCAGCGAAACACAGGGCTGGGACACCGGGGAGCTGTTTTTT
CDR3 protein: CASSETQGWDTGELFF

J gene: TRBJ2-7
D gene: NA
V gene: TRBV27
clone size: NA
CDR3 DNA: TGTGCCAGCAGTTTCAGGGGCACAACCTACGAGCAGTACTTC
CDR3 protein: CASSFRGTTYEQYF

J gene: TRBJ1-2
D gene: NA
V gene: TRBV6-6
clone size: once
CDR3 DNA: TGTGCCAGCACCACCGGGCGGCATGGCTACACCTTC
CDR3 protein: CASTTGRHGYTF

J gene: TRBJ2-7
D gene: NA
V gene: TRBV2
clone size: once
CDR3 DNA: TGTGCCAGCAGTCAATACCATACCTACGAGCAGTACTTC
CDR3 protein: CASSQYHTYEQYF

J gene: TRBJ2-7
D gene: NA
V gene: TRBV27
clone size: once
CDR3 DNA: TGTGCCAGCAGTTTACGACAAAGCTACTACGAGCAGTACTTC
CDR3 protein: CASSLRQSYYEQYF

J gene: TRBJ1-1
D gene: NA
V gene: TRBV15
clone size: NA
CDR3 DNA: TGTGCCACCAGCATAAGGACTGGGAACACTGAAGCTTTCTTT
CDR3 protein: CATSIRTGNTEAFF

J gene: TRBJ1-1
D gene: TRBD1
V gene: TRBV27
clone size: NA
CDR3 DNA: TGTGCCAGCAGGACAGGGGGCTGGACTGAAGCTTTCTTT
CDR3 protein: CASRTGGWTEAFF

J gene: TRBJ1-1
D gene: TRBD1
V gene: TRBV5-1
clone size: NA
CDR3 DNA: TGCGCCAGCAGGGAGACAGGGGGGAACACTGAAGCTTTCTTT
CDR3 protein: CASRETGGNTEAFF

J gene: TRBJ2-7
D gene: NA
V gene: TRBV7-9
clone size: NA
CDR3 DNA: TGTGCCAGCAGCTTTGAATCGGCCTACGAGCAGTACTTC
CDR3 protein: CASSFESAYEQYF

J gene: TRBJ2-7
D gene: NA
V gene: TRBV9
clone size: NA
CDR3 DNA: TGTGCCAGCAGCTTGGACGGGGCCTACGAGCAGTACTTC
CDR3 protein: CASSLDGAYEQYF

J gene: TRBJ2-3
D gene: TRBD2
V gene: TRBV29-1
clone size: NA
CDR3 DNA: TGCAGCGTTGATCTAGCGGGAGCCACAGATACGCAGTATTTT
CDR3 protein: CSVDLAGATDTQYF

J gene: TRBJ1-1
D gene: NA
V gene: TRBV27
clone size: NA
CDR3 DNA: TGTGCCAGCGGCAGGAATGAAGCTTTCTTT
CDR3 protein: CASGRNEAFF

J gene: TRBJ2-3
D gene: NA
V gene: TRBV18
clone size: NA
CDR3 DNA: TGTGCCAGCTCACCACCGAGGGCCACCCCAGATACGCAGTATTTT
CDR3 protein: CASSPPRATPDTQYF

J gene: TRBJ1-2
D gene: NA
V gene: TRBV27
clone size: NA
CDR3 DNA: TGTGCCAGCAGTCCTGTGGGGGCCCATGGCTACACCTTC
CDR3 protein: CASSPVGAHGYTF

J gene: TRBJ2-3
D gene: TRBD2
V gene: TRBV5-4
clone size: NA
CDR3 DNA: TGTGCCAGCAGCTTGGCCACTAGCGGGTTATTCACAGATACGCAGTATTTT
CDR3 protein: CASSLATSGLFTDTQYF

J gene: TRBJ1-4
D gene: TRBD1
V gene: TRBV27
clone size: NA
CDR3 DNA: TGTGCCAGCAGTCCGCACAGGGGGGATGAAAAACTGTTTTTT
CDR3 protein: CASSPHRGDEKLFF

J gene: TRBJ2-5
D gene: NA
V gene: TRBV7-9
clone size: NA
CDR3 DNA: TGTGCCAGCAGCTTAACAGAGACCCAGTACTTC
CDR3 protein: CASSLTETQYF